This record looks at one T cell receptor (beta chain) sequence and its context. The CDR3 spans 16 residues. CDR1 and CDR2 (germline): SGHNT, YENEEA. J was trimmed by 7 bases and V by 8 bases; bases with no gene match: 13. This record comes from a study of cytomegalovirus exposure and HLA in healthy donors. The PCR contained 60 Vbeta and 13 Jbeta primers. Here immunoSEQ multiplex PCR was the method, and the copy in TCRdb shows in-frame clones only, minus some. The top ten hold 2.5% to 3.5% of the sample, which has some 140,000 clones, around 79% seen once. The sequence was obtained from a female donor in good health and CMV-seronegative. The chain links TRBV11-3 to TRBJ2-1; 11 bases are shared with TRBD2. Sample: PBMCs. CDR3 sequence (DNA): TGTGCCAGCGGACTAGCGGGCCTAAACCGAGGGAATGAGCAGTTCTTC. This gives the protein CASGLAGLNRGNEQFF.